Listed here are 2 T cell receptor beta chains from one sample, sequenced in a study of early T cells in non-severe SARS-CoV-2 infection. TCRdb reanalysed the 5' RACE reads using MiXCR and keeps one entry per CDR3 protein. The sample includes approximately 80,000 distinct CDR3 sequences, less than 15% of them seen just once. Material: whole blood. These receptors originate from an adult who was a healthcare worker with PCR-confirmed SARS-CoV-2 infection or an uninfected control (not recorded which).

This clonotype showed up many times. The chain links TRBV6-2 or TRBV6-3 to TRBJ1-1; D possibly corresponds to TRBD1 (5 bases). V lost 0 bases to trimming and J lost 8 bases, with 10 bases between them. CDR1 is MNHEY, CDR2 SVGEGT, per germline. The CDR3 length is 13 residues. CDR3 bases: TGTGCCAGCAGTTACTCGTACGGGGGAGAAGCTTTCTTT. Translation gives CASSYSYGGEAFF.

This clonotype was counted many times. This chain links TRBV12-3 or TRBV12-4 with TRBJ2-7; 9 bases fit TRBD2. V lost 7 bases and J lost 4; bases outside the gene matches: 5. This CDR3 spans 13 amino acids. CDR3 bases: TGTGCCAGCACCGCGGGAGGGCGTTACGAGCAGTACTTC. Protein product: CASTAGGRYEQYF.